These 14 T cell receptor beta chains were sequenced from one sample in a study of T cell changes during pregnancy in multiple sclerosis. Clones were read by immunoSEQ multiplex PCR, and TCRdb kept only the in-frame ones, dropping some. The sample consists of tens of thousands of clones, 91% of them appearing once. This material consisted of peripheral blood, taken in the second trimester of pregnancy. These receptors all come from a female donor with multiple sclerosis, enrolled in a pregnancy study.

The chain links TRBV27 to TRBJ2-7, with TRBD2 as a possible D gene (5 bases). The CDR3 has 14 residues. In germline, CDR1 is MNHEY, CDR2 SMNVEV (reference sequence). Trimming took off 7 bases at V and 0 bases at J, with 13 bases between the two ends. This chain's CDR3 is CASKPGYSSYEQYF. The CDR3 nucleotides read TGTGCCAGCAAACCGGGATATAGCTCCTACGAGCAGTACTTC.

CDR3 nucleotide sequence: TGTGCCAGTAATGATCCCGACAGGGAGTCGGAGACCCAGTACTTC. This sequence encodes CASNDPDRESETQYF. The chain joins TRBV19 to TRBJ2-5; 7 bases are a match to TRBD1. The CDR3 is 15 amino acids. In germline, CDR1 is LNHDA, CDR2 SQIVND (reference sequence). V was clipped by 7 bases and J by 5 bases; unmatched bases: 13.

The V gene is TRBV7-2, the J gene TRBJ1-3; the D gene is possibly TRBD1 (6 bases). The CDR3 is 16 residues long. V lost 8 bases to trimming and J lost 2 bases, with 19 bases between them. Looked up from germline, CDR1 is SGHTA and CDR2 is FQGNSA. CDR3 bases: TGTGCCAGCCGCAAAGGGGGTGGAATTCCTGGAAACACCATATATTTT. Translated: CASRKGGGIPGNTIYF. Drawing the rest from reference TRBV7-2 and TRBJ1-3, the complete variable domain is GAGVSQSPSNKVTEKGKDVELRCDPISGHTALYWYRQSLGQGLEFLIYFQGNSAPDKSGLPSDRFSAERTGGSVSTLTIQRTQQEDSAVYLCASRKGGGIPGNTIYFGEGSWLTVV.

DNA of the CDR3: TGTGCCAGCAGCTTGGATCTAGACTCGAACACTGAAGCTTTCTTT. This encodes CASSLDLDSNTEAFF. The chain employs TRBV5-4 and TRBJ1-1; D gene unclear. V shed 0 bases and J shed 1 base, with 10 bases lying between them. Germline V gives CDR1 SGHNT, CDR2 YYREEE (reference sequence). CDR3 length: 15 residues.

The chain links TRBV27 to TRBJ1-3; weak D call: TRBD1 (5 bases). Germline V gene sequence: CDR1 MNHEY, CDR2 SMNVEV (reference sequence). The CDR3 covers 13 residues. V lost 8 bases and J 2 bases, leaving 10 bases between the germline ends. The CDR3 protein is CASADRAGNTIYF. CDR3 bases: TGTGCCAGCGCCGACAGAGCTGGAAACACCATATATTTT.

The V and J genes are TRBV28 and TRBJ1-1; D is undetermined. V was cut by 7 bases and J by 3 bases, with 12 bases left in between. This CDR3 is built from 13 residues. Germline CDR1 MDHEN, CDR2 SYDVKM. The DNA for the CDR3 is TGTGCCAGCACCTCCGGGGTTGACACTGAAGCTTTCTTT. This codes for CASTSGVDTEAFF.

This clone has only a few counts. The chain links TRBV5-1 to TRBJ2-2; D gene uncertain. Germline CDR1 and CDR2: SGHRS and YFSETQ. V was clipped by 1 base and J by 4 bases, with 5 bases between them. The CDR3 runs 13 residues. The CDR3 DNA sequence: TGCGCCAGCAGCTTGCGTATCACCGGGGAGCTGTTTTTT. Translated: CASSLRITGELFF.

This chain joins TRBV19 and TRBJ2-1; maybe TRBD1 (5 bases). CDR1 and CDR2 (germline): LNHDA, SQIVND (reference sequence). V lost 0 bases and J 5 bases, leaving 20 bases between the germline ends. CDR3 size: 18 residues. The chain's CDR3 is CASSIDLANILGHNEQFF. The CDR3 DNA sequence: TGTGCCAGTAGTATAGATCTGGCTAATATCCTGGGGCACAATGAGCAGTTCTTC.

V and J are TRBV11-2 and TRBJ2-7, with TRBD1 matching 8 bases. The CDR3 is made up of 14 amino acids. Germline lookup yields CDR1 SGHAT and CDR2 FQNNGV. J was trimmed by 3 bases and V by 2 bases; bases with no gene match: 3. The DNA for the CDR3 is TGTGCCAGCAGCTTACTACAGGGGGTCTACGAGCAGTACTTC. It yields the protein CASSLLQGVYEQYF.

This chain uses TRBV7-8 with TRBJ1-4; 7 bases are shared with TRBD1. Trimming took 3 bases from V and 5 from J; bases not matched to a gene: 9. This CDR3 spans 16 amino acids. Germline V gene lookup returns CDR1 SGHVS and CDR2 FQNEAQ. This chain's CDR3 is CASSFGTEGGNEKLFF. CDR3 nucleotides: TGTGCCAGCAGCTTCGGGACAGAAGGGGGAAATGAAAAACTGTTTTTT.

V and J are TRBV9 and TRBJ1-2, with TRBD1 as a possible D gene (6 bases). Trimming removed 1 base from V and 4 bases from J, with 20 bases in between. Germline-derived CDR1 and CDR2 are SGDLS and YYNGEE. This CDR3 is built from 17 residues. The CDR3 spells CASSVSVQGTTGYGYTF. The CDR3 DNA reads as TGTGCCAGCAGCGTATCTGTTCAGGGGACAACGGGCTATGGCTACACCTTC. Full variable domain (remainder filled in from reference TRBV9 and TRBJ1-2): DSGVTQTPKHLITATGQRVTLRCSPRSGDLSVYWYQQSLDQGLQFLIQYYNGEERAKGNILERFSAQQFPDLHSELNLSSLELGDSALYFCASSVSVQGTTGYGYTFGSGTRLTVV.

The chain employs TRBV5-1 and TRBJ2-7; 10 positions match TRBD2. Germline CDR1 is SGHRS and CDR2 is YFSETQ. The trim removed 1 base at V and 4 bases at J, leaving 5 bases unmatched. The CDR3 runs 15 residues. CDR3 sequence: CASSLSGGANYEQYF. Written as DNA, the CDR3 is TGCGCCAGCAGCTTGAGCGGGGGGGCCAATTACGAGCAGTACTTC.

This chain connects TRBV19 to TRBJ1-4, with D hard to call. The ends were cut back, 9 bases at V and 2 bases at J, with 10 bases in the middle. This CDR3 contains 13 residues. The V gene's germline CDR1 is LNHDA and CDR2 SQIVND (reference sequence). CDR3 nucleotides: TGTGCCAGCTCTAGATTGACTAATGAAAAACTGTTTTTT. It translates to CASSRLTNEKLFF.

This rearrangement joins TRBV9 to TRBJ2-7; TRBD1 agrees at 7 bases. V dropped 3 bases and J dropped 5; count of bases not matched to a gene: 11. The CDR3 sequence is 15 residues long. CDR1 SGDLS and CDR2 YYNGEE come from the germline V gene. For the CDR3, the DNA is TGTGCCAGCAGCGACGAACACAGGGGATTCAACGAGCAGTACTTC. Translating gives CASSDEHRGFNEQYF.